These 31 T cell receptor beta chains came from one sample sequenced in a study of early T cells in non-severe SARS-CoV-2 infection (dated by TCRdb to the early 2020s). The library was obtained by 5' RACE. The sample was run on a NextSeq 500. Using fastp trimming at Q25 and MiXCR clonotype assembly, TCRdb reanalyzed the public sequencing data and kept in-frame beta chains. A single entry per CDR3 protein holds the most common genes and DNA from its merged rows. Counted in this sample were 62,000 or so distinct CDR3 sequences; 8% to 9% of them appeared once. The ten largest clones add up to 13% of the sample. Sequencing used whole blood, obtained at baseline. Receptors were obtained from an adult who was a healthcare worker with PCR-confirmed SARS-CoV-2 infection or an uninfected control (not recorded which).

This clonotype has at least ten counts. A read error may account for a junction end that differs from germline. The chain joins TRBV7-2 to TRBJ2-1; 7 bases map to TRBD2. Germline CDR1 SGHTA, CDR2 FQGNSA. The CDR3 sequence is 18 residues long. The CDR3 sequence: CASSAPLRAGVSDNEQFF. CDR3 sequence (DNA): TGTGCCAGCAGCGCACCCCTTCGGGCGGGAGTCTCCGACAATGAGCAGTTCTTC.

This clonotype was detected ten times or more. This chain links TRBV7-3 with TRBJ2-3, with 9 bases matching TRBD2. This CDR3 comprises 19 residues. J gave up 0 bases and V 2 bases, and 12 bases lay outside the gene matches. Germline CDR1 is SGHTA and CDR2 is FQGTGA. The CDR3: CASSLEGPSGIRSTDTQYF. DNA of the CDR3: TGTGCCAGCAGCTTAGAAGGGCCTAGCGGGATACGCAGCACAGATACGCAGTATTTT. The full variable domain, its missing parts supplied by reference TRBV7-3 and TRBJ2-3, is GAGVSQTPSNKVTEKGKYVELRCDPISGHTALYWYRQSLGQGPEFLIYFQGTGAADDSGLPNDRFFAVRPEGSVSTLKIQRTERGDSAVYLCASSLEGPSGIRSTDTQYFGPGTRLTVL.

As to this clonotype: This may come from a read error, since a much larger clone is one base off. The CDR3 DNA is TGTGCCAGCTCACCATCCGGGACCCTCTACAATGAGCACTTCTTC. Residues: CASSPSGTLYNEHFF. The chain couples TRBV18 to TRBJ2-1; possibly TRBD1 or TRBD2 for D (5 bases each). The germline V gene has CDR1 KGHSH and CDR2 LQKENI. The CDR3 loop spans 15 amino acids. Filled out from reference TRBV18 and TRBJ2-1, the complete variable domain reads NAGVMQNPRHLVRRRGQEARLRCSPMKGHSHVYWYRQLPEEGLKFMVYLQKENIIDESGMPKERFSAEFPKEGPSILRIQQVVRGDSAAYFCASSPSGTLYNEHFFGPGTRLTVL.

Many counts were recorded for this clonotype. The chain couples TRBV29-1 to TRBJ1-1; a weak D match, TRBD1 (5 bases). Germline V gene sequence: CDR1 SQVTM, CDR2 ANQGSEA. This CDR3 is built from 12 residues. With 1 base removed from V and 7 bases from J, the gap between germline ends came to 10 bases. The CDR3 DNA is TGCAGCGTTGAAGTGTCGGGGCTTGAAGCTTTCTTT. Translation gives CSVEVSGLEAFF.

The sample holds a few counts of this clonotype. The chain couples TRBV29-1 to TRBJ2-7; 8 bases match TRBD1. The CDR3 extends over 11 amino acids. CDR1 and CDR2 from the germline V gene are SQVTM and ANQGSEA. The junction had 1 base not matched to a gene; V was cut back by 5 bases and J by 4 bases. CDR3 protein: CSVHRGYEQYF. The CDR3 bases are TGCAGCGTTCACAGGGGGTACGAGCAGTACTTC.

This clonotype was recorded a few times. The V gene is TRBV19, the J gene TRBJ2-2; TRBD2 is a possible D gene (5 bases). This CDR3 has 13 residues. The germline V gene encodes CDR1 LNHDA and CDR2 SQIVND (reference sequence). V lost 5 bases, J lost 5 bases, and 9 bases lay in between. This CDR3 is CASSPLGTGELFF. The CDR3 nucleotides are TGTGCCAGTAGTCCACTAGGAACCGGGGAGCTGTTTTTT.

In its sample, this clonotype was seen many times. The chain recombines TRBV10-3 with TRBJ1-4; D gene uncertain. V was shortened by 4 bases and J by 8 bases, with 11 bases between the two germline ends. The germline CDR1 and CDR2 sequences are ENHRY and SYGVKD. CDR3 length equals 13 residues. Here the CDR3 DNA reads TGTGCCATCAGTGGAGGCCAAAGGGAAAAACTGTTTTTT. It specifies CAISGGQREKLFF.

The chain joins TRBV29-1 to TRBJ2-7, with 7 bases lining up with TRBD2. The ends lost 6 bases at V and 1 base at J; junction bases unmatched: 9. The CDR3 runs to 14 residues. Germline V CDR1 and CDR2: SQVTM, ANQGSEA. The chain's CDR3 is CSVKGRAWSYEQYF. The DNA for the CDR3 is TGCAGCGTCAAAGGGAGGGCCTGGTCCTACGAGCAGTACTTC.

This clonotype was seen at least ten times. V and J are TRBV5-1 and TRBJ1-5; TRBD1 matches 7 bases. The CDR3 extends over 15 amino acids. V gave up 5 bases and J gave up 0 bases; unmatched junction bases: 5. In germline, CDR1 is SGHRS, CDR2 YFSETQ. The DNA for the CDR3 is TGCGCCAGCAGGGAGACAGGGTTTAGCAATCAGCCCCAGCATTTT. Protein product: CASRETGFSNQPQHF.

As to this clonotype: One end of the junction fails to match germline, which may point to a read error. This rearrangement joins TRBV7-6 to TRBJ1-6; D gene uncertain. The CDR3 contains 12 residues. Germline V gene data show CDR1 as SGHVS and CDR2 as FNYEAQ. The CDR3 DNA follows: TGTGTCAGCAGCTTGTCAAATTCACCCCTCCACTTT. As protein: CVSSLSNSPLHF.

The genes are TRBV11-2 and TRBJ2-3, with 7 bases fitting TRBD2. Trimming took 1 base from V and 6 from J; bases not matched to a gene: 13. Per the germline V gene, CDR1 is SGHAT and CDR2 is FQNNGV. This CDR3 is built from 17 residues. This CDR3 is CASSLVTFGGGSDTQYF. CDR3 bases: TGTGCCAGCAGCTTAGTGACTTTCGGCGGGGGTAGTGATACGCAGTATTTT.

Concerning this clonotype itself: The junction does not match germline at one end; this may be a read error. The chain couples TRBV7-7 to TRBJ2-2; the D is unclear. Germline V gene data show CDR1 as SSHAT and CDR2 as FNYEAQ (reference sequence). The CDR3 extends over 14 amino acids. In nucleotides, the CDR3 is TGTGCTAGCAGCTCATTCCTGTCGACAGGGGAGCTGTTTTTT. It encodes CASSSFLSTGELFF.

This clonotype has a count of ten or more. V usage is TRBV29-1 and J usage is TRBJ2-1; D unresolved. V gave up 2 bases and J gave up 4 bases, with 27 bases separating them. The CDR3 sequence is 19 residues long. Per the germline V gene, CDR1 is SQVTM and CDR2 is ANQGSEA. The CDR3 here is CSVEPRSRDPLLFYNEQFF. The CDR3 DNA is TGCAGCGTTGAACCGCGCTCCCGAGACCCGCTCCTCTTTTACAATGAGCAGTTCTTC.

This clonotype was seen ten or more times. The V gene is TRBV18, the J gene TRBJ2-4; D is perhaps TRBD2 (6 bases). The germline CDR1 and CDR2 sequences are KGHSH and LQKENI. This CDR3 contains 12 residues. Trimming removed 3 bases at V and 6 bases at J, with 6 bases between. The DNA for the CDR3 is TGTGCCAGCTCACCGGAGGGAAACATTCAGTACTTC. Protein sequence: CASSPEGNIQYF. Looking up the rest from reference TRBV18 and TRBJ2-4 gives the full variable domain: NAGVMQNPRHLVRRRGQEARLRCSPMKGHSHVYWYRQLPEEGLKFMVYLQKENIIDESGMPKERFSAEFPKEGPSILRIQQVVRGDSAAYFCASSPEGNIQYFGAGTRLSVL.

This clonotype occurred a few times. This sequence joins TRBV30 and TRBJ1-6; the match to TRBD1 covers 9 bases. V shed 4 bases and J 2 bases; nucleotides not matched to a gene: 6. The CDR3 runs 16 residues. Germline CDR1 reads GTSNPN; CDR2 reads SVGIG (reference sequence). CDR3 residues: CAWKGTGGAYNSPLHF. In DNA form, the CDR3 reads TGTGCCTGGAAAGGTACAGGGGGCGCCTATAATTCACCCCTCCACTTT. Full variable domain (missing parts from reference TRBV30 and TRBJ1-6): SQTIHQWPATLVQPVGSPLSLECTVEGTSNPNLYWYRQAAGRGLQLLFYSVGIGQISSEVPQNLSASRPQDRQFILSSKKLLLSDSGFYLCAWKGTGGAYNSPLHFGNGTRLTVT.

This clonotype was found a few times. The rearrangement joins TRBV18 to TRBJ2-7; D gene ambiguous. CDR1 and CDR2 (germline): KGHSH, LQKENI. There are 14 residues in the CDR3. V was trimmed by 2 bases and J by 2 bases, leaving 10 bases between them. The CDR3 loop reads CASSPASLTYEQYF. The DNA of the CDR3 is TGTGCCAGCTCACCAGCTAGTCTCACCTACGAGCAGTACTTC.

This chain uses TRBV6-6 with TRBJ1-5; D is ambiguous. V lost 7 bases and J 3 bases, leaving 7 bases between the germline ends. The CDR3 length is 12 residues. Germline values: CDR1 MNHNY, CDR2 SVGAGI (reference sequence). Here the CDR3 DNA reads TGTGCCAGCACCGACCCCAATCAGCCCCAGCATTTT. It translates to CASTDPNQPQHF.

The J gene is TRBJ2-1, the V gene TRBV2; weak D call: TRBD2 (6 bases). Germline V gene data show CDR1 as SNHLY and CDR2 as FYNNEI. V lost 2 bases and J lost 9, with 11 bases in between. This CDR3 spans 13 amino acids. The CDR3, as DNA: TGTGCCAGCAGTGAACGGGAGTTAACTGAGCAGTTCTTC. Its translation: CASSERELTEQFF. Looking up the rest from reference TRBV2 and TRBJ2-1 gives the full variable domain: EPEVTQTPSHQVTQMGQEVILRCVPISNHLYFYWYRQILGQKVEFLVSFYNNEISEKSEIFDDQFSVERPDGSNFTLKIRSTKLEDSAMYFCASSERELTEQFFGPGTRLTVL.

The rearrangement uses TRBV11-1 and TRBJ2-2; unclear D gene. Germline loops: CDR1 SGHAT, CDR2 FQDESV (reference sequence). The CDR3 totals 16 residues. Trimming shortened V by 4 bases and J by 2 bases, and 14 bases separated the two germline ends. The CDR3 bases are TGTGCCAGCAGCTCCTCGATCCAAACCAACACCGGGGAGCTGTTTTTT. It yields the protein CASSSSIQTNTGELFF.

This clonotype occurred many times. The chain has TRBV12-3 or TRBV12-4 and TRBJ2-7, with TRBD2 matching over 13 bases. The CDR3 consists of 16 residues. Trimming at V came to 4 bases and at J to 4 bases, leaving 7 bases not matched to a gene. As DNA, the CDR3 is TGTGCCAGCAGTTCAACCGGGACTAGCGGGAAATACGAGCAGTACTTC. Encoded protein: CASSSTGTSGKYEQYF.

The chain employs TRBV11-2 and TRBJ1-1; D not resolved. The germline V gene has CDR1 SGHAT and CDR2 FQNNGV. V was pared by 0 bases and J by 10 bases, with 12 bases between. This CDR3 has 13 amino acids. CDR3 region: CASSLDRVRAAFF. The CDR3 coding sequence is TGTGCCAGCAGCTTAGATCGGGTAAGGGCAGCTTTCTTT.

The chain is built from TRBV10-3 and TRBJ2-1; D possibly matches TRBD1 or TRBD2 (5 bases each). Germline V lookup: CDR1 ENHRY, CDR2 SYGVKD. With 6 bases removed from V and 5 bases from J, the gap between germline ends came to 11 bases. This CDR3 comprises 13 residues. The chain's CDR3 is CAIRGTENNEQFF. The CDR3 bases are TGTGCCATCAGAGGGACGGAGAACAATGAGCAGTTCTTC.

The V call is TRBV5-1, the J call TRBJ1-2; 11 nucleotides align to TRBD1. The V gene end was trimmed by 4 bases and the J gene end by 6 bases; junction bases not matched to a gene: 5. The CDR3 covers 14 residues. Germline lookup yields CDR1 SGHRS and CDR2 YFSETQ. The CDR3, as DNA: TGCGCCAGCAGCATCGGGACAGGGGGAGATGGCTACACCTTC. This codes for CASSIGTGGDGYTF.

V is TRBV7-2 and J is TRBJ1-1, with D hard to call. The germline CDR1 and CDR2 sequences are SGHTA and FQGNSA. The V end lost 2 bases, the J end lost 0 bases, and 7 bases lay between the germline ends. This CDR3 has 14 amino acids. In nucleotides, the CDR3 is TGTGCCAGCAGCTTAAGGCCATTGAACACTGAAGCTTTCTTT. This translates into CASSLRPLNTEAFF.

This clonotype has only a few counts. Here the CDR3 DNA reads TGCAGTGCTACCCGGGGTGTGGGACTAGCGGGAGCGGAGACCCAGTACTTC. Translating gives CSATRGVGLAGAETQYF. This chain joins TRBV20-1 and TRBJ2-5; TRBD2 agrees at 14 bases. The CDR3 runs to 17 residues. The V gene's germline CDR1 is DFQATT and CDR2 SNEGSKA (reference sequence). The junction had 12 bases not matched to a gene; V was cut back by 4 bases and J by 5 bases.

This clonotype was seen repeatedly, ten times or more. V usage is TRBV2 and J usage is TRBJ2-1; D not resolved. Germline V gene sequence: CDR1 SNHLY, CDR2 FYNNEI. Trimming left V 3 bases short and J 3 bases short, with 6 bases between. CDR3 size: 13 residues. The CDR3: CASSERIYNEQFF. The CDR3 nucleotides are TGTGCCAGCAGTGAGCGGATCTACAATGAGCAGTTCTTC.

This clonotype was observed at least ten times. The chain employs TRBV18 and TRBJ2-3; D gene ambiguous. Trimming removed 1 base at V and 2 bases at J, with 4 bases between. Germline V gene lookup returns CDR1 KGHSH and CDR2 LQKENI. The CDR3 spans 13 residues. The CDR3 is CASSPLITDTQYF. CDR3 in DNA: TGTGCCAGCTCACCACTTATCACAGATACGCAGTATTTT.

As for this clonotype: One end of the junction fails to match germline, which may point to a read error. The V gene is TRBV7-9, the J gene TRBJ1-6, with D unclear. The CDR3 sequence is 13 residues long. Germline CDR1 is SEHNR and CDR2 is FQNEAQ (reference sequence). CDR3 DNA sequence: TGTGGCAGCAGCCTGGACTCTAATTCACCCCTCCACTTT. It codes for CGSSLDSNSPLHF.

This clonotype was seen only a few times. V usage is TRBV20-1 and J usage is TRBJ1-2, with 9 bases matching TRBD1. The CDR3 sequence is 14 residues long. Germline V CDR1 and CDR2: DFQATT, SNEGSKA (reference sequence). The trim removed 6 bases at V and 4 bases at J, leaving 9 bases unmatched. This CDR3 reads CSADGQGSGYGYTF. As DNA, the CDR3 is TGCAGTGCCGATGGACAGGGGAGCGGCTATGGCTACACCTTC.

V is TRBV2 and J is TRBJ2-5; D might be TRBD1 or TRBD2, each matching 5 bases. The V and J ends lost 7 bases and 5 bases respectively, with 20 bases between them. The CDR3 consists of 15 residues. Germline lookup yields CDR1 SNHLY and CDR2 FYNNEI. CDR3 residues: CASIEGPGIGETQYF. CDR3 coding DNA: TGTGCCAGCATCGAGGGGCCAGGCATAGGGGAGACCCAGTACTTC.

This clonotype showed up many times. The genes are TRBV7-2 and TRBJ2-1; TRBD2 matches at 7 bases. The CDR3 covers 14 residues. Germline assignment: CDR1 SGHTA and CDR2 FQGNSA. V gave up 3 bases and J gave up 10 bases; unmatched junction bases: 9. As DNA, the CDR3 is TGTGCCAGCAGCTTTTTTGCGGGAGAAGGGGAGCAGTTCTTC. Translating it yields CASSFFAGEGEQFF.